The present T cell receptor (beta chain) was sequenced within a study of blood T cell repertoires in COVID-19. As processed by the authors: It was from reference gene primer amplification that nucleated cell counts were estimated. Profiling relied on immunoSEQ multiplex PCR, and the TCRdb table lists in-frame clones only, not all of them. V, J and clone size derive from that table, while D and trimming were established from the DNA sequence. In the table there are about 96,000 clones, about 81% of which are singletons. Trimming stripped 4 bases from V and 8 bases from J, with 20 bases between. Germline CDR1 and CDR2: LGHDT and YNNKEL (reference sequence). The CDR3 covers 16 residues.

Sequenced material: peripheral blood. This TCR came from a woman between 55 and 75 years old with acute or convalescent COVID-19. The gene calls are TRBV3-1 (or the pseudogene TRBV3-2) and TRBJ1-4; D not certain. The CDR3 region has the DNA TGTGCCAGCAGCCTAGGTGGTGGAGGGTCGAGGGAAAAACTGTTTTTT. It is translated as CASSLGGGGSREKLFF.